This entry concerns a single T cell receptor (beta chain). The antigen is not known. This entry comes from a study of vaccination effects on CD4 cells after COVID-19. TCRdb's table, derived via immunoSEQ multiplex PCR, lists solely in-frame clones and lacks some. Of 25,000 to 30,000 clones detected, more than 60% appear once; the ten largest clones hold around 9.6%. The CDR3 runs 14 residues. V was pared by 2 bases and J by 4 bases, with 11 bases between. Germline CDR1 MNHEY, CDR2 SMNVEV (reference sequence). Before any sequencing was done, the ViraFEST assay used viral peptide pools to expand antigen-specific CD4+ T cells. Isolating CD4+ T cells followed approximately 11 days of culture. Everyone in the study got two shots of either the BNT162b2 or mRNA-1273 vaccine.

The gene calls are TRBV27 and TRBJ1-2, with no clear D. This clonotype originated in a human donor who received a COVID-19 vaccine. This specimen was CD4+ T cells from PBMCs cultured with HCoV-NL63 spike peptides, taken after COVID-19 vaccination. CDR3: CASSLTVNSYGYTF. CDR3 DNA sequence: TGTGCCAGCAGTTTAACCGTGAACTCCTATGGCTACACCTTC.